This paragraph covers one TCR beta chain sequence. This entry comes from a study of beta chain features in type 1 diabetes. The authors reverse transcribed all of the isolated RNA, so sequencing captured expressed TCRB transcripts. Libraries were prepared by immunoSEQ multiplex PCR; TCRdb keeps only in-frame clonotypes and omits some of them. Found here are a few hundred thousand clones, less than 15% of them singletons; the top ten hold about 0.018%. This sequence originates from a woman between 18 and 29 years old in good health. Sequences were obtained from naive CD4+ T cells from blood.

Here the CDR3 DNA reads TGTGCCAGCAGTACCTACAGGGAGAACGAGCAGTACTTC. It yields the protein CASSTYRENEQYF. The chain couples TRBV28 to TRBJ2-7; perhaps TRBD1 as D (6 bases). From germline, CDR1 is MDHEN and CDR2 SYDVKM. V was trimmed by 5 bases and J by 5 bases, leaving 13 bases between them. The CDR3 spans 13 residues.